The rows below give T cell receptor beta chains drawn from one sample of a study of response to subunit inactivated influenza vaccine. From the RT-PCR reads, TCRdb called clonotypes with MiXCR, one entry per CDR3 protein. The table records over 650,000 distinct CDR3 sequences, 18% of them present only once. Sequencing was performed on PBMCs from blood, taken roughly 5 days after vaccination. The receptors shown here come from a man aged 50 to 59 who received an inactivated influenza vaccine. CDR3s include the opening cysteine and the closing phenylalanine or tryptophan. A D gene is named only where the DNA matches it firmly. Size tells how often a clone was seen (once, few, many) or the class of an expanded clone, and some rows leave it out.

CDR3 length	J gene	V gene	D gene	clone size	CDR3 protein	CDR3 DNA
14	TRBJ2-3	TRBV30	TRBD2	-	CAQTPSGRWDTQYF	TGTGCCCAGACCCCTAGCGGGAGATGGGATACGCAGTATTTT
16	TRBJ2-1	TRBV9	-	few	CASSVGTVVSYNEQFF	TGTGCCAGCAGCGTAGGGACAGTGGTATCCTACAATGAGCAGTTCTTC
11	TRBJ2-1	TRBV6-5	-	many	CASSYFHEQFF	TGTGCCAGCAGTTACTTCCATGAGCAGTTCTTC
13	TRBJ1-1	TRBV5-1	TRBD1	-	CASSTGQANEAFF	TGCGCCAGCAGCACCGGACAGGCTAACGAAGCTTTCTTT
13	TRBJ2-1	TRBV6-1	TRBD1	-	CASRDRPYNEQFF	TGTGCCAGCCGGGACAGACCTTACAATGAGCAGTTCTTC
15	TRBJ2-1	TRBV3-1	TRBD2	many	CASSPSGGAYNEQFF	TGTGCCAGCAGCCCAAGCGGGGGGGCCTACAATGAGCAGTTCTTC
11	TRBJ2-5	TRBV15	-	-	CATRVGETQYF	TGTGCCACCAGGGTCGGAGAGACCCAGTACTTC
11	TRBJ2-5	TRBV30	-	-	CAWSTRETQYF	TGTGCCTGGAGTACGCGGGAGACCCAGTACTTC
13	TRBJ2-5	TRBV5-1	-	few	CASRLGGQETQYF	TGCGCCAGCAGATTGGGAGGCCAAGAGACCCAGTACTTC
12	TRBJ2-2	TRBV7-9	-	-	CASSEQVRELFF	TGTGCCAGCAGCGAACAGGTTCGGGAGCTGTTTTTT
14	TRBJ1-1	TRBV10-3	-	many	CAISGEGEDTEAFF	TGTGCCATCAGTGGGGAGGGGGAGGATACTGAAGCTTTCTTT
16	TRBJ1-5	TRBV28	TRBD1	-	CASSPRLGRGQQPQHF	TGTGCCAGCAGTCCCCGTCTCGGAAGGGGGCAGCAGCCCCAGCATTTT
16	TRBJ2-5	TRBV7-2	TRBD2	few	CASSLGRAGGRETQYF	TGTGCCAGCAGCTTAGGACGAGCGGGGGGGCGTGAGACCCAGTACTTC
14	TRBJ1-2	TRBV20-1	TRBD1	few	CSARELRDSHGYTF	TGCAGTGCTAGAGAACTCCGGGACAGCCATGGCTACACCTTC
15	TRBJ2-5	TRBV7-2	-	few	CASSLQGTSQETQYF	TGTGCCAGCAGCTTACAGGGAACCTCTCAAGAGACCCAGTACTTC
15	TRBJ1-6	TRBV7-2	TRBD1	-	CASSSGTGFLSPLHF	TGTGCCAGCAGCTCCGGGACAGGATTTCTTTCACCCCTCCACTTT
16	TRBJ2-3	TRBV12-3/TRBV12-4	TRBD2	-	CASSEGTSGVTDTQYF	TGTGCCAGCAGTGAAGGGACTAGCGGGGTGACAGATACGCAGTATTTT
16	TRBJ2-5	TRBV5-5	-	few	CASSLTGLREQETQYF	TGTGCCAGCAGCTTGACTGGTTTGAGGGAGCAAGAGACCCAGTACTTC
17	TRBJ2-1	TRBV7-8	-	few	CASSSPPKGSSYNEQFF	TGTGCCAGCAGCTCTCCCCCTAAGGGAAGCTCCTACAATGAGCAGTTCTTC
13	TRBJ1-1	TRBV20-1	-	many	CSARDVGGTEAFF	TGCAGTGCTAGAGATGTAGGGGGCACTGAAGCTTTCTTT
14	TRBJ2-1	TRBV14	-	-	CASSQSGSYNEQFF	TGTGCCAGCAGCCAATCTGGTTCCTACAATGAGCAGTTCTTC
17	TRBJ2-6	TRBV12-3/TRBV12-4	TRBD1	few	CASSRDSLTSGANVLTF	TGTGCCAGCAGCCGGGACAGCCTAACCTCTGGGGCCAACGTCCTGACTTTC
16	TRBJ1-6	TRBV12-3/TRBV12-4	-	many	CASSRRGASYNSPLHF	TGTGCCAGCAGCCGGCGGGGGGCCTCCTATAATTCACCCCTCCACTTT
15	TRBJ2-3	TRBV7-2	TRBD2	-	CASSFRTSEADTQYF	TGTGCCAGCAGCTTCCGGACTAGTGAAGCGGATACGCAGTATTTT
16	TRBJ2-3	TRBV12-3/TRBV12-4	-	many	CASSPPPIGRTDTQYF	TGTGCCAGCAGTCCGCCGCCTATTGGTCGCACAGATACGCAGTATTTT
13	TRBJ1-2	TRBV12-3/TRBV12-4	-	few	CASSLERLVGYTF	TGTGCCAGCAGTTTAGAGCGGTTGGTTGGCTACACCTTC
14	TRBJ2-6	TRBV20-1	-	-	CSATIDGGANVLTF	TGCAGTGCTACTATAGACGGGGGGGCCAACGTCCTGACTTTC
14	TRBJ1-1	TRBV6-5	-	few	CASSYTLKNTEAFF	TGTGCCAGCAGTTACACCCTCAAAAACACTGAAGCTTTCTTT
15	TRBJ2-3	TRBV20-1	-	few	CSATRDSLRTDTQYF	TGCAGTGCAACTCGAGACAGCTTGCGCACAGATACGCAGTATTTT
13	TRBJ2-7	TRBV29-1	-	few	CSVETSDSYEQYF	TGCAGCGTTGAGACATCGGACTCCTACGAGCAGTACTTC
14	TRBJ2-3	TRBV20-1	-	few	CSARESRATDTQYF	TGCAGTGCTAGAGAAAGCCGGGCCACAGATACGCAGTATTTT
16	TRBJ2-5	TRBV24-1	TRBD1	-	CATSDIAWTGQETQYF	TGTGCCACCAGTGATATCGCCTGGACAGGACAAGAGACCCAGTACTTC
18	TRBJ1-4	TRBV20-1	-	-	CSARKPLGPIATNEKLFF	TGCAGTGCCCGGAAGCCACTAGGGCCGATTGCAACTAATGAAAAACTGTTTTTT
15	TRBJ2-5	TRBV9	TRBD1	-	CASRPGTALQETQYF	TGTGCCAGCAGGCCTGGGACAGCTCTCCAAGAGACCCAGTACTTC
13	TRBJ1-4	TRBV20-1	TRBD1	-	CSAETGGDEKLFF	TGCAGTGCGGAGACAGGGGGAGATGAAAAACTGTTTTTT
14	TRBJ1-4	TRBV7-2	-	-	CASSLWQGNEKLFF	TGTGCCAGCAGCTTATGGCAGGGAAATGAAAAACTGTTTTTT
15	TRBJ2-1	TRBV9	-	few	CASSPVDPNSNEQFF	TGTGCCAGCAGCCCTGTGGATCCCAATTCCAATGAGCAGTTCTTC
13	TRBJ2-1	TRBV5-1	-	few	CASSSLSAEEQFF	TGCGCCAGCAGCTCGCTCAGCGCCGAGGAGCAGTTCTTC
13	TRBJ2-2	TRBV6-5	-	many	CASSYSIPGELFF	TGTGCCAGCAGTTACTCGATCCCCGGGGAGCTGTTTTTT
12	TRBJ2-7	TRBV7-2	-	few	CASSSDVARQYF	TGTGCCAGCAGCTCTGACGTAGCGAGGCAGTACTTC
13	TRBJ2-1	TRBV6-2/TRBV6-3	-	-	CATSLGLYNEQFF	TGTGCCACCTCTCTTGGGCTTTACAATGAGCAGTTCTTC
16	TRBJ1-2	TRBV4-2	-	few	CASSQAGGLDLYGYTF	TGTGCCAGCAGCCAAGCGGGGGGGCTTGACTTATATGGCTACACCTTC
15	TRBJ2-3	TRBV3-1	TRBD2	-	CASRKSGIKADTQYF	TGTGCCAGCAGAAAAAGCGGGATCAAAGCAGATACGCAGTATTTT
13	TRBJ1-4	TRBV20-1	-	few	CSAAGVTNEKLFF	TGCAGTGCTGCGGGGGTGACTAATGAAAAACTGTTTTTT
12	TRBJ2-2	TRBV12-3/TRBV12-4	-	few	CASRLSSGELFF	TGTGCCAGCAGGCTTAGTTCCGGGGAGCTGTTTTTT
13	TRBJ2-7	TRBV20-1	-	few	CSARLPWDYEQYF	TGCAGTGCTCGGCTGCCGTGGGATTACGAGCAGTACTTC
15	TRBJ2-7	TRBV28	TRBD1	-	CASRNNRGNSYEQYF	TGTGCCAGCAGGAATAACAGGGGAAACTCCTACGAGCAGTACTTC
15	TRBJ1-1	TRBV7-2	-	few	CASSLRQADNTEAFF	TGTGCCAGCAGCTTAAGACAGGCAGACAACACTGAAGCTTTCTTT
14	TRBJ1-3	TRBV4-3	-	-	CASSQDLGRLTIYF	TGCGCCAGCAGCCAAGATTTGGGTCGCTTGACCATATATTTT
16	TRBJ2-7	TRBV7-8	-	few	CASSLRVLVQPGEQYF	TGTGCCAGCAGCTTAAGGGTACTCGTACAGCCCGGCGAGCAGTACTTC
13	TRBJ1-5	TRBV10-3	-	-	CAISDRDGQPQHF	TGTGCCATCAGTGACAGGGATGGACAGCCCCAGCATTTT
16	TRBJ2-3	TRBV7-3	-	-	CASSSGPRDFPDTQYF	TGTGCCAGCAGCTCGGGACCCCGCGATTTCCCAGATACGCAGTATTTT